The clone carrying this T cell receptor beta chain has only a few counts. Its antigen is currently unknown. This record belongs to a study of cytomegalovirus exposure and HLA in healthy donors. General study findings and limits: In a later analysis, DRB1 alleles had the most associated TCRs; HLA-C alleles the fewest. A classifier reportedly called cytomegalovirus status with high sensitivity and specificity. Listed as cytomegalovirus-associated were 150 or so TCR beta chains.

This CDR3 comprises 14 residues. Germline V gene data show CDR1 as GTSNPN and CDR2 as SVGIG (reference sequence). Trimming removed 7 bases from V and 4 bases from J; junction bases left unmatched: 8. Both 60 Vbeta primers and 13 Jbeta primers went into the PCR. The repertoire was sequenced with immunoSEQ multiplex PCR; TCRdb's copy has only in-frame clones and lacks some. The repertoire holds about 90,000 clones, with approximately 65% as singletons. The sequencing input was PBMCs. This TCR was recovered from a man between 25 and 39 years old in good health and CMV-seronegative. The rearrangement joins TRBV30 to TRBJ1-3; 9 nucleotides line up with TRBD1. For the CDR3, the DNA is TGTGCCTCCTCGGCCGGGACAGGGGGAAACACCATATATTTT. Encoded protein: CASSAGTGGNTIYF.